This note documents a single T cell receptor (beta chain) sequence. The data were taken from a study of blood T cell repertoires in COVID-19. Study-level background: Acute and convalescent COVID-19 specimens originated in the United States, Italy and Spain. The analysed material was cDNA or gDNA that came from T cells, B-cell-depleted T cells, or PBMCs.

The CDR3 runs to 14 residues. Germline V gene sequence: CDR1 SEHNR, CDR2 FQNEAQ (reference sequence). Deletions cut 4 bases from V and 2 bases from J, with 8 bases between. Per the original data handling: For nucleated cells, counts were estimated from reference gene primer amplification. Here immunoSEQ multiplex PCR was the method, and the copy in TCRdb shows in-frame clones only, minus some. V and J calls and clone size are those listed in that table; D and trimming were worked out from the DNA. The sample records 100,000 or so clones, 84% being singletons. This TCR was sampled from a man aged 70 or older with active or convalescent COVID-19. Sequenced: peripheral blood. The rearrangement joins TRBV7-9 to TRBJ1-4, with a weak D call TRBD1 (5 bases). The CDR3 here is CASSWGETNEKLFF. DNA for the CDR3: TGTGCCAGCAGCTGGGGGGAGACTAATGAAAAACTGTTTTTT. The variable domain in full, with the rest retrieved from reference TRBV7-9 and TRBJ1-4, is DTGVSQNPRHKITKRGQNVTFRCDPISEHNRLYWYRQTLGQGPEFLTYFQNEAQLEKSRLLSDRFSAERPKGSFSTLEIQRTEQGDSAMYLCASSWGETNEKLFFGSGTQLSVL.